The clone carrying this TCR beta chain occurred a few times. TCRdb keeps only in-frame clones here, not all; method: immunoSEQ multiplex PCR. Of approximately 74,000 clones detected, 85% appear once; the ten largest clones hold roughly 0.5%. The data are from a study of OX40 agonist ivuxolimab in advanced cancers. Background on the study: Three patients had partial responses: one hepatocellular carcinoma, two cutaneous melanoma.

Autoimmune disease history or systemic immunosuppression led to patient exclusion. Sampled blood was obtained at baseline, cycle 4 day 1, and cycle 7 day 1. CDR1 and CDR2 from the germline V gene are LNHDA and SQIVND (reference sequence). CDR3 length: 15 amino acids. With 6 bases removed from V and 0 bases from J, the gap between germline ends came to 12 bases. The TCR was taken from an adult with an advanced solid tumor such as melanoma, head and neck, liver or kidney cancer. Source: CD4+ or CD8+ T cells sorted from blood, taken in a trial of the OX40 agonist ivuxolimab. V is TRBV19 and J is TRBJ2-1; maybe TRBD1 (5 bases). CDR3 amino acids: CASSPAQGSYNEQFF. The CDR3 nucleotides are TGTGCCAGTAGCCCTGCCCAGGGCTCCTACAATGAGCAGTTCTTC.